A selection of T cell receptor beta chains follows, all from one sample in a study of T-cell reconstitution after alpha-beta-depleted transplantation in children. TCRdb fed the PCR reads into MiXCR, producing one record per CDR3 protein. The data contain about 120,000 distinct CDR3 sequences, 23% of them singletons. Here the sequenced sample was PBMCs, mostly from graft donor cells, taken 180 days after TCRalphabeta/CD19-depleted stem cell transplant. These receptors were obtained from a male patient aged 2-15 years who had a stem cell transplant for chronic granulomatous disease, so the T cells may come from the graft donor. CDR3s include the opening cysteine and the closing phenylalanine or tryptophan. D genes are given only for firm matches. Clone sizes are given selectively: once, few, many, or a class where the clone is expanded.

>TRBJ2-1|TRBV29-1|.|many
CSVEQGGLSEQFF
TGCAGCGTTGAACAGGGGGGGCTCAGTGAGCAGTTCTTC
>TRBJ2-3|TRBV7-2|TRBD1|.
CASSRRGLSTDTQYF
TGTGCCAGCAGCCGTAGGGGGCTAAGCACAGATACGCAGTATTTT
>TRBJ2-3|TRBV10-3|.|few
CAISEWTTASTQYF
TGTGCCATCAGTGAGTGGACCACGGCGAGTACGCAGTATTTT
>TRBJ1-4|TRBV28|.|many
CASTPRGGYEKLFF
TGTGCCAGCACCCCACGGGGGGGGTATGAAAAACTGTTTTTT
>TRBJ1-5|TRBV6-2/TRBV6-3|.|.
CASSLAPGSNQPQHF
TGTGCCAGCAGCCTAGCCCCGGGTAGCAATCAGCCCCAGCATTTT
>TRBJ2-3|TRBV29-1|TRBD2|many
CSVGTSERLDTQYF
TGCAGCGTGGGAACTAGCGAGCGATTGGATACGCAGTATTTT
>TRBJ2-3|TRBV10-3|.|.
CAISAGLEGTDTQYF
TGTGCCATCTCGGCAGGCCTGGAAGGCACAGATACGCAGTATTTT
>TRBJ1-1|TRBV7-9|.|few
CASSLGGWAAFF
TGTGCCAGCAGCTTAGGCGGGTGGGCCGCTTTCTTT
>TRBJ2-3|TRBV7-9|TRBD1|few
CASSYQGQGADTQYF
TGTGCCAGCAGCTACCAGGGACAGGGGGCAGATACGCAGTATTTT
>TRBJ2-7|TRBV7-4|.|.
CAICLGSLFVAPSSYEQYF
TGTGCCATCTGTTTAGGTTCTTTGTTTGTAGCACCCAGCTCCTACGAGCAGTACTTC